Listed here are 32 T cell receptor beta chains from one sample, sequenced in a study of T cells after yellow fever vaccination. TCRdb redid the calling of the 5' RACE reads with MiXCR, one entry per CDR3 protein. The data show over 250,000 distinct CDR3 sequences, with roughly 3.9% seen just once and roughly 24% held by the top ten. The sequencing here drew on PBMCs, taken 5 days after the yellow fever booster vaccination. Every receptor here comes from a man younger than 35 who received the YFV17D yellow fever vaccine.

The rearrangement links TRBV7-2 to TRBJ2-7; maybe TRBD1 (5 bases). Deletions cut 4 bases from V and 5 bases from J, with 18 bases between. The CDR3 has 15 amino acids. Germline CDR1 reads SGHTA; CDR2 reads FQGNSA. Here the CDR3 reads CASSSGHPFNHEQYF. DNA of the CDR3: TGTGCCAGCAGCTCCGGACACCCCTTCAACCACGAGCAGTACTTC.

This chain connects TRBV4-3 to TRBJ2-5, with no clear D. V lost 0 bases, J lost 6 bases, and 14 bases lay in between. This CDR3 has 15 residues. The germline CDR1 and CDR2 sequences are LGHNA and YSLEER. This chain's CDR3 is CASSQDFYSAKTQYF. The CDR3 bases are TGCGCCAGCAGCCAAGATTTCTACAGTGCTAAGACCCAGTACTTC.

This clonotype occurred many times. The J gene is TRBJ2-7, the V gene TRBV20-1; the match to TRBD1 covers 7 bases. This CDR3 contains 14 residues. V dropped 5 bases and J dropped 1; count of bases not matched to a gene: 8. Germline V gene sequence: CDR1 DFQATT, CDR2 SNEGSKA (reference sequence). CDR3 sequence (DNA): TGCAGTGCTGGGAGCCGGGACAGTTCCTACGAGCAGTACTTC. Its protein product is CSAGSRDSSYEQYF.

J is TRBJ2-5 and V is TRBV5-1; 8 nucleotides align to TRBD1. V was clipped by 7 bases and J by 3 bases; unmatched bases: 8. The CDR3 sequence is 14 residues long. Germline V gene lookup returns CDR1 SGHRS and CDR2 YFSETQ. CDR3 coding DNA: TGCGCCAGCGCCCCAGGGACAGGAAAAGAGACCCAGTACTTC. Translating it yields CASAPGTGKETQYF.

A few counts support this clonotype. The CDR3 region has the DNA TGTGCCAGCAGTCAAGCGGGGAACCAAGAGACCCAGTACTTC. This translates into CASSQAGNQETQYF. This rearrangement joins TRBV28 to TRBJ2-5; 7 bases are shared with TRBD2. Germline V CDR1 and CDR2: MDHEN, SYDVKM. Trimming at V came to 5 bases and at J to 0 bases, leaving 3 bases not matched to a gene. The CDR3 is 14 residues long.

Ten or more counts support this clonotype. This chain uses TRBV7-2 with TRBJ1-1; D is unresolved. CDR3 length equals 13 residues. Trimming took 5 bases from V and 4 from J, leaving 11 bases between them. The V gene's germline CDR1 is SGHTA and CDR2 FQGNSA. The CDR3 is CASSRPGSTEAFF. The CDR3, as DNA: TGTGCCAGCAGCCGACCTGGTAGCACTGAAGCTTTCTTT.

This clonotype has only a few counts. The chain employs TRBV5-1 and TRBJ2-5, with D possibly matching TRBD2 (5 bases). Germline V CDR1 and CDR2: SGHRS, YFSETQ. The length of the CDR3 is 14 residues. The V end lost 4 bases, the J end lost 5 bases, and 15 bases lay between the germline ends. CDR3 nucleotide sequence: TGCGCCAGCAGCCCCCAATCCGGCGGGGAGACCCAGTACTTC. Translated, it gives CASSPQSGGETQYF.

The table lists this clonotype with many counts. CDR3 sequence reads: CASSRWGDTQYF. CDR3 in DNA: TGTGCCAGCAGCCGCTGGGGAGATACGCAGTATTTT. The rearrangement joins TRBV7-6 to TRBJ2-3, with D unclear. Germline-derived CDR1 and CDR2 are SGHVS and FNYEAQ. The CDR3 extends over 12 amino acids. The V and J ends lost 5 bases and 5 bases respectively, with 8 bases between them.

This clonotype has just a few counts. This chain connects TRBV7-3 to TRBJ1-2; 7 positions match TRBD1. The CDR3 has 13 amino acids. Germline V gene sequence: CDR1 SGHTA, CDR2 FQGTGA. Losses at the gene ends were 5 bases for V and 5 bases for J; bases not matched to a gene: 5. This CDR3 reads CASSRGTAYGYTF. The CDR3 nucleotides are TGTGCCAGCAGCCGAGGGACAGCTTATGGCTACACCTTC.

The genes are TRBV7-2 and TRBJ1-1; D may be TRBD1 (6 bases). The CDR3 is made up of 14 amino acids. Germline CDR1 SGHTA, CDR2 FQGNSA. V lost 5 bases and J 6 bases, leaving 16 bases between the germline ends. DNA for the CDR3: TGTGCCAGCAGCAGCCTCAGGGGAAATGCTGAAGCTTTCTTT. Amino acid sequence: CASSSLRGNAEAFF.

This chain connects TRBV12-3 or TRBV12-4 to TRBJ1-5, with D tentatively TRBD1 (5 bases). Trimming stripped 5 bases from V and 0 bases from J, with 11 bases between. The CDR3 length is 15 residues. The CDR3 DNA is TGTGCCAGCAGTACCCGGACACTTAGCAATCAGCCCCAGCATTTT. Amino acid sequence: CASSTRTLSNQPQHF.

The chain is built from TRBV7-2 and TRBJ1-1; D is unclear. V shed 5 bases and J shed 7 bases, with 8 bases lying between them. CDR3 size: 11 residues. Germline V gene sequence: CDR1 SGHTA, CDR2 FQGNSA. The CDR3 DNA sequence: TGTGCCAGCAGCCCCCAGATTGAAGCTTTCTTT. Its translation is CASSPQIEAFF.

The chain recombines TRBV5-1 with TRBJ1-1, with D perhaps TRBD1 (6 bases). The CDR3 covers 15 residues. Trimming removed 4 bases at V and 5 bases at J, with 18 bases between. CDR1 and CDR2 (germline): SGHRS, YFSETQ. CDR3 sequence reads: CASSSPRGGETEAFF. The CDR3 nucleotides are TGCGCCAGCAGCAGCCCTCGCGGGGGCGAGACTGAAGCTTTCTTT.

In this sample, this clonotype turned up a few times. For the CDR3, the DNA is TGTGCCAGCAGTCTACGGTCCTACAATGAGCAGTTCTTC. Protein product: CASSLRSYNEQFF. The J gene is TRBJ2-1, the V gene TRBV6-5; D ambiguous. This CDR3 is built from 13 residues. Looked up from germline, CDR1 is MNHEY and CDR2 is SVGAGI. The V gene lost 5 bases and the J gene lost 1 base, with 6 bases spanning the gap.

This clonotype was counted a few times. This chain connects TRBV12-3 or TRBV12-4 to TRBJ2-1; D call uncertain. The germline V and J ends were trimmed by 5 bases and 6 bases, with 14 bases remaining between them. This CDR3 comprises 14 residues. In nucleotides, the CDR3 is TGTGCCAGCAGTGGTTCGGTGGTTGCCAATGAGCAGTTCTTC. This translates into CASSGSVVANEQFF.

This clonotype has just a few counts. V usage is TRBV7-9 and J usage is TRBJ2-6; TRBD1 matches 10 bases. Germline CDR1 SEHNR, CDR2 FQNEAQ (reference sequence). V dropped 7 bases and J dropped 3; count of bases not matched to a gene: 9. CDR3 size: 17 residues. CDR3 residues: CASKRDRGGFGANVLTF. The CDR3 DNA is TGTGCCAGCAAAAGGGACAGGGGAGGTTTTGGGGCCAACGTCCTGACTTTC.

This clonotype appeared a few times. The chain combines TRBV20-1 with TRBJ1-3; D gene ambiguous. V was shortened by 3 bases and J by 0 bases, with 9 bases between the two germline ends. This CDR3 is built from 14 residues. The germline gives CDR1 DFQATT, CDR2 SNEGSKA (reference sequence). Here the CDR3 DNA reads TGCAGTGCTAGGCGATTGAGCTCTGGAAACACCATATATTTT. It encodes CSARRLSSGNTIYF.

The chain couples TRBV5-1 to TRBJ2-3; 10 bases match TRBD1. V gave up 4 bases and J gave up 5 bases; unmatched junction bases: 10. Germline values: CDR1 SGHRS, CDR2 YFSETQ. The CDR3 is 16 residues long. The CDR3 here is CASSLMTGGEGDTQYF. CDR3 DNA: TGCGCCAGCAGCCTAATGACAGGGGGCGAAGGAGATACGCAGTATTTT.

This clonotype was recorded many times. The V and J genes are TRBV7-7 and TRBJ2-3, with a weak D call TRBD1 (6 bases). CDR3 length: 15 residues. Per germline, CDR1 SSHAT and CDR2 FNYEAQ (reference sequence). The V gene lost 5 bases and the J gene lost 0 bases, with 12 bases spanning the gap. CDR3 loop: CASSQQGQSTDTQYF. Written as DNA, the CDR3 is TGTGCCAGCAGCCAACAAGGACAGAGCACAGATACGCAGTATTTT.

This clonotype was seen a few times. The chain is built from TRBV11-2 and TRBJ2-2; D remains unclear. V lost 4 bases and J lost 6, with 9 bases in between. The germline gives CDR1 SGHAT, CDR2 FQNNGV. CDR3 length: 13 residues. The CDR3 nucleotides read TGTGCCAGCAGCTCCCTGTTGGCCGGGGAGCTGTTTTTT. Protein sequence: CASSSLLAGELFF.

This clonotype showed up many times. V is TRBV6-2 or TRBV6-3 and J is TRBJ2-7, with 11 bases fitting TRBD1. This CDR3 comprises 15 residues. Germline-derived CDR1 and CDR2 are MNHEY and SVGEGT. V dropped 8 bases and J dropped 6; count of bases not matched to a gene: 12. The CDR3 spells CASRLGQGARSEQYV. In nucleotides, the CDR3 is TGTGCCAGCCGCCTAGGACAGGGGGCGCGCAGCGAGCAGTACGTC.

The V and J genes are TRBV18 and TRBJ2-7; TRBD1 is a possible D gene (6 bases). Germline V gene sequence: CDR1 KGHSH, CDR2 LQKENI. The CDR3 is 14 residues long. V was trimmed by 1 base and J by 3 bases, leaving 10 bases between them. CDR3 sequence: CASSPLARGYEQYF. DNA of the CDR3: TGTGCCAGCTCACCACTTGCCAGGGGCTACGAGCAGTACTTC. Looking up the rest from reference TRBV18 and TRBJ2-7 gives the full variable domain: NAGVMQNPRHLVRRRGQEARLRCSPMKGHSHVYWYRQLPEEGLKFMVYLQKENIIDESGMPKERFSAEFPKEGPSILRIQQVVRGDSAAYFCASSPLARGYEQYFGPGTRLTVT.

The table lists this clonotype with many counts. CDR3 nucleotide sequence: TGCGCCAGCAGCCAAGCAGCGTTGGATGGCGAGCAGTACTTC. Its protein is CASSQAALDGEQYF. This rearrangement joins TRBV4-1 to TRBJ2-7; D ambiguous. CDR1 is MGHRA, CDR2 YSYEKL, per germline. The CDR3 totals 14 residues. Trimming stripped 1 base from V and 6 bases from J, with 13 bases between.

This clonotype was seen ten or more times. The rearrangement uses TRBV7-2 and TRBJ2-7; 11 bases align to TRBD2. The CDR3 extends over 16 amino acids. Per the germline V gene, CDR1 is SGHTA and CDR2 is FQGNSA. J lost 0 bases, V lost 5 bases, and 6 bases had no gene match. DNA of the CDR3: TGTGCCAGCAGCCCTGATAGCGGGGGGGCCTCCTACGAGCAGTACTTC. Encoded protein: CASSPDSGGASYEQYF.

This clonotype occurred once. The rearrangement uses TRBV12-3 or TRBV12-4 and TRBJ2-5; 8 bases match TRBD2. The CDR3 is made up of 12 amino acids. The junction had 0 bases not matched to a gene; V was cut back by 0 bases and J by 9 bases. The CDR3 here is CASSLAGGAQYF. DNA for the CDR3: TGTGCCAGCAGTTTAGCCGGGGGGGCCCAGTACTTC.

V usage is TRBV6-5 and J usage is TRBJ2-3, with D perhaps being TRBD1 or TRBD2 (5 bases each). The CDR3 covers 14 residues. Germline loops: CDR1 MNHEY, CDR2 SVGAGI. The V gene lost 4 bases and the J gene lost 4 bases, with 12 bases spanning the gap. The CDR3 nucleotides are TGTGCCAGCAGTTTGACAGAGGGCGCAGATACGCAGTATTTT. It yields the protein CASSLTEGADTQYF.

This clonotype was found a few times. V gene TRBV4-1 combines with J gene TRBJ1-2, with D unresolved. V was cut by 0 bases and J by 1 base, with 9 bases left in between. This CDR3 contains 15 residues. The V gene's germline CDR1 is MGHRA and CDR2 YSYEKL. This CDR3 is CASSQETGFNYGYTF. CDR3 nucleotide sequence: TGCGCCAGCAGCCAAGAGACCGGATTTAACTATGGCTACACCTTC.

This chain joins TRBV5-1 and TRBJ1-3; 10 bases map to TRBD1. V lost 4 bases, J lost 1 base, and 11 bases stayed unmatched. CDR1 and CDR2 (germline): SGHRS, YFSETQ. There are 18 residues in the CDR3. DNA of the CDR3: TGCGCCAGCAGCGGGGAGGGGGACAGGGGCCAGTCTGGAAACACCATATATTTT. Its protein product is CASSGEGDRGQSGNTIYF.

This clonotype was counted at least ten times. The chain is built from TRBV12-3 or TRBV12-4 and TRBJ1-1, with D unresolved. V was clipped by 7 bases and J by 4 bases, with 4 bases between them. The CDR3 runs 10 residues. CDR3 region: CASISTEAFF. CDR3 coding DNA: TGTGCCAGCATTTCCACTGAAGCTTTCTTT.

In this sample, this clonotype turned up a few times. The chain employs TRBV3-1 and TRBJ1-1; 7 bases align to TRBD1. The V and J ends lost 6 bases and 1 base, in that order; junction bases with no gene match: 5. The CDR3 length is 14 residues. Germline V gene lookup returns CDR1 LGHDT and CDR2 YNNKEL (reference sequence). CDR3 protein: CASSRGQQNTEAFF. The CDR3 nucleotides are TGTGCCAGCAGTCGGGGACAGCAGAACACTGAAGCTTTCTTT.

The rearrangement links TRBV3-1 to TRBJ1-2; TRBD1 agrees at 7 bases. Germline V CDR1 and CDR2: LGHDT, YNNKEL (reference sequence). This CDR3 has 13 amino acids. Trimming removed 1 base from V and 7 bases from J; junction bases left unmatched: 3. For the CDR3, the DNA is TGTGCCAGCAGCCAAGCCAGGGGGTCTGGCTACACCTTC. It encodes CASSQARGSGYTF. The full variable domain, completed using reference TRBV3-1 and TRBJ1-2, is DTAVSQTPKYLVTQMGNDKSIKCEQNLGHDTMYWYKQDSKKFLKIMFSYNNKELIINETVPNRFSPKSPDKAHLNLHINSLELGDSAVYFCASSQARGSGYTFGSGTRLTVV.

There are a few counts of this clonotype. The chain uses TRBV27 and TRBJ2-7; 8 nucleotides match TRBD2. From germline, CDR1 is MNHEY and CDR2 SMNVEV (reference sequence). The CDR3 is made up of 15 amino acids. V gave up 4 bases and J gave up 3 bases; unmatched junction bases: 8. This CDR3 reads CASSSQAGAHYEQYF. CDR3 in DNA: TGTGCCAGCAGTTCTCAAGCGGGGGCCCACTACGAGCAGTACTTC.